The clone carrying this TCR beta chain turned up a few times. The CDR3 is made up of 17 amino acids. The V segment lost 1 base and the J segment 2 bases; nucleotides outside the gene matches: 11. TCRdb re-analysed the 5' RACE reads in MiXCR, keeping a single row per CDR3 protein. The data contain some 69,000 distinct CDR3 sequences, around 15% of them singletons. This entry is derived from a study of T cells of healthy individuals. This chain uses TRBV12-3 or TRBV12-4 with TRBJ2-7; 7 positions match TRBD1. The receptor's source is a human donor in good health. The CDR3 DNA is TGTGCCAGCAGTTTAGACCTCGGGACAGAACCGACCTACGAGCAGTACTTC. Translation gives CASSLDLGTEPTYEQYF.